These 28 T cell receptor beta chains came from one sample sequenced in a study of T-cell memory formation after mild COVID-19 (dated by TCRdb to the early 2020s). To prepare the library, 5' RACE was applied. Sequenced on an Illumina NovaSeq 6000. Starting from the raw public reads, TCRdb applied fastp trimming at Q25, assembled clones with MiXCR and retained in-frame beta chains. Identical CDR3 protein sequences are pooled into one entry, listed with their most common genes and DNA. Across this sample there are almost 550,000 distinct CDR3 sequences, with 20% seen only once. 9.5% to 15% of the sample is held by the ten biggest clonotypes. Sequenced: PBMCs or a T cell subset sorted from them (not recorded which). These TCRs come from an adult woman who had mild COVID-19 (a few samples of this study predate the infection). The sample titles of this study are shuffled in the database, so cell type and time point are left out; the donor was told from shared clones.

This clonotype turned up a few times. The genes are TRBV6-2 or TRBV6-3 and TRBJ2-7, with D unclear. Germline CDR1 reads MNHEY; CDR2 reads SVGEGT. The CDR3 consists of 15 residues. V lost 5 bases and J lost 6, with 20 bases in between. CDR3 nucleotides: TGTGCCAGCAGTCTCAGCCGGAAACCTGACTCCGAGCAGTACTTC. Its translation is CASSLSRKPDSEQYF.

V usage is TRBV7-3 and J usage is TRBJ2-7, with 7 bases that match TRBD1. This CDR3 is 15 amino acids long. V lost 5 bases, J lost 2 bases, and 9 bases stayed unmatched. CDR1 is SGHTA and CDR2 is FQGTGA in the germline V gene. CDR3 sequence (DNA): TGTGCCAGCAGCCCGACGACAGGGCCCACCTACGAGCAGTACTTC. Translation: CASSPTTGPTYEQYF. The full variable domain, with the rest looked up from reference TRBV7-3 and TRBJ2-7, is GAGVSQTPSNKVTEKGKYVELRCDPISGHTALYWYRQSLGQGPEFLIYFQGTGAADDSGLPNDRFFAVRPEGSVSTLKIQRTERGDSAVYLCASSPTTGPTYEQYFGPGTRLTVT.

The rearrangement uses TRBV11-2 and TRBJ1-2; a possible D gene is TRBD1 (6 bases). In germline, CDR1 is SGHAT, CDR2 FQNNGV. Trimming removed 4 bases from V and 3 bases from J, with 12 bases in between. This CDR3 contains 14 residues. CDR3 sequence: CASSSYRVDYGYTF. The CDR3 bases are TGTGCCAGCAGCTCCTACAGGGTTGACTATGGCTACACCTTC.

This clonotype showed up just a few times. An end of the junction does not agree with germline; a read error may underlie this. The chain links TRBV11-2 to TRBJ2-7; D unclear. The CDR3 has 13 residues. Germline assignment: CDR1 SGHAT and CDR2 FQNNGV. In DNA form, the CDR3 reads TGTGCCAGCAGATTAGTGTTGAACGGCGAGCAGTACTTC. As protein: CASRLVLNGEQYF.

The chain has TRBV5-1 and TRBJ2-1; 14 nucleotides align to TRBD2. CDR1 is SGHRS and CDR2 is YFSETQ in the germline V gene. This CDR3 is 16 amino acids long. V was clipped by 5 bases and J by 7 bases; unmatched bases: 8. The CDR3 sequence is CASRPSGTSGGNEQFF. The CDR3 region has the DNA TGCGCCAGCAGGCCATCCGGGACTAGCGGGGGAAATGAGCAGTTCTTC.

This clonotype was detected only a few times. The chain is built from TRBV6-1 and TRBJ2-3; TRBD2 aligns across 8 bases. V shed 3 bases, J shed 4 bases, and the junction held 3 bases outside the gene matches. CDR3 length equals 14 residues. CDR1 and CDR2 (germline): MNHNS, SASEGT. For the CDR3, the DNA is TGTGCCAGCAGTGATCGGGGGGGCCCAGATACGCAGTATTTT. Translating gives CASSDRGGPDTQYF.

The chain employs TRBV5-1 and TRBJ1-5; TRBD1 might be the D (5 bases). Germline CDR1 SGHRS, CDR2 YFSETQ. Trimming removed 2 bases from V and 3 bases from J, with 6 bases in between. The CDR3 has 13 residues. Written as DNA, the CDR3 is TGCGCCAGCAGCTTAGGGGCCAATCAGCCCCAGCATTTT. Amino acids: CASSLGANQPQHF. Using reference TRBV5-1 and TRBJ1-5 for the parts outside the CDR3, the full variable domain is KAGVTQTPRYLIKTRGQQVTLSCSPISGHRSVSWYQQTPGQGLQFLFEYFSETQRNKGNFPGRFSGRQFSNSRSEMNVSTLELGDSALYLCASSLGANQPQHFGDGTRLSIL.

This chain uses TRBV7-9 with TRBJ1-4; D is undetermined. Germline V gene sequence: CDR1 SEHNR, CDR2 FQNEAQ (reference sequence). The V end lost 5 bases, the J end lost 3 bases, and 22 bases lay between the germline ends. The CDR3 has 18 amino acids. CDR3 coding DNA: TGTGCCAGCAGCCTAATCCGGACGGGAGAACCCTCTAATGAAAAACTGTTTTTT. Translating it yields CASSLIRTGEPSNEKLFF.

This chain links TRBV5-1 with TRBJ1-4; weak D call: TRBD1 (5 bases). With 3 bases removed from V and 5 bases from J, the gap between germline ends came to 20 bases. The CDR3 length is 17 residues. Germline CDR1 and CDR2: SGHRS and YFSETQ. Here the CDR3 reads CASSSPPGTGLNEKLFF. CDR3 in DNA: TGCGCCAGCAGCTCCCCCCCAGGGACCGGACTAAATGAAAAACTGTTTTTT.

This clonotype was detected ten times or more. The genes are TRBV12-3 or TRBV12-4 and TRBJ2-1; possible D gene TRBD2, 6 bases. The V end was cut by 5 bases, the J end by 7 bases, with 12 bases between. The CDR3 spans 13 residues. The CDR3 DNA sequence: TGTGCCAGCAGTCCCGTTCTAGCGAATGAGCAGTTCTTC. Translated, it gives CASSPVLANEQFF.

This clonotype was counted a few times. The chain combines TRBV13 with TRBJ2-1, with TRBD2 matching over 12 bases. V trimming: 4 bases; J trimming: 7 bases; junction bases outside the gene matches: 5. Germline V CDR1 and CDR2: PRHDT, FYEKMQ (reference sequence). CDR3 length equals 15 residues. The CDR3 DNA reads as TGTGCCAGCAGCTCGCTAGCGGGGGGGGTGAATGAGCAGTTCTTC. This codes for CASSSLAGGVNEQFF.

This clonotype was recorded a few times. The chain recombines TRBV29-1 with TRBJ2-1; D uncertain. The CDR3 has 11 residues. CDR1 is SQVTM and CDR2 is ANQGSEA in the germline V gene. V was pared by 6 bases and J by 3 bases, with 6 bases between. CDR3 sequence: CSVGLYNEQFF. The CDR3 DNA is TGCAGCGTGGGTCTCTACAATGAGCAGTTCTTC.

CDR3 sequence (DNA): TGTGCCAGCAGCATAAAGACCGGGGAGCTGTTTTTT. Amino acid sequence: CASSIKTGELFF. The genes are TRBV5-5 and TRBJ2-2, with D hard to call. The ends were cut back, 4 bases at V and 5 bases at J, with 6 bases in the middle. This CDR3 is 12 amino acids long. Germline V lookup: CDR1 SGHKS, CDR2 YYEKEE (reference sequence).

J is TRBJ2-2 and V is TRBV30; TRBD2 aligns across 10 bases. CDR3 length: 15 residues. V lost 2 bases to trimming and J lost 5 bases; unmatched junction nucleotides: 5. The germline CDR1 and CDR2 sequences are GTSNPN and SVGIG (reference sequence). The CDR3 coding sequence is TGTGCCTGGAGTAGGCTAGCGGGGGAGACCGGGGAGCTGTTTTTT. This translates into CAWSRLAGETGELFF.

CDR3 residues: CASNPGQGASGANVLTF. CDR3 DNA sequence: TGTGCCAGCAATCCGGGACAGGGGGCGTCGGGGGCCAACGTCCTGACTTTC. The V and J genes are TRBV2 and TRBJ2-6; TRBD1 aligns across 12 bases. The CDR3 extends over 17 amino acids. Germline V gives CDR1 SNHLY, CDR2 FYNNEI. Trimming at V came to 7 bases and at J to 4 bases, leaving 8 bases not matched to a gene.

This clonotype occurred a few times. The rearrangement uses TRBV3-2 and TRBJ1-4; TRBD1, the table's D call, lacks a check against the DNA. TRBV3-2 counts as a pseudogene. The CDR3 runs to 21 residues. DNA of the CDR3: TGTGCCAGCAGCCAAGATTTACCCGGCGGTCCCCGGCGACCAACTAATGAAAAACTGTTTTTT. Translating it yields CASSQDLPGGPRRPTNEKLFF.

This chain connects TRBV5-6 to TRBJ1-2, with D maybe TRBD1 (6 bases). Per the germline V gene, CDR1 is SGHDT and CDR2 is YYEEEE. V was pared by 0 bases and J by 4 bases, with 7 bases between. This CDR3 contains 13 residues. CDR3 sequence reads: CASSLDRVYGYTF. The CDR3 nucleotides are TGTGCCAGCAGCTTGGACAGGGTCTATGGCTACACCTTC. Drawing the rest from reference TRBV5-6 and TRBJ1-2, the complete variable domain is DAGVTQSPTHLIKTRGQQVTLRCSPKSGHDTVSWYQQALGQGPQFIFQYYEEEERQRGNFPDRFSGHQFPNYSSELNVNALLLGDSALYLCASSLDRVYGYTFGSGTRLTVV.

The chain couples TRBV6-4 to TRBJ2-1; 8 bases agree with TRBD2. The CDR3 covers 15 residues. With V trimmed by 4 bases and J by 6 bases, 8 bases remained unmatched. Germline V gene sequence: CDR1 MRHNA, CDR2 SNTAGT. The CDR3 protein is CASSVGLAGLNEQFF. Written as DNA, the CDR3 is TGTGCCAGCAGTGTAGGCCTAGCGGGCCTCAATGAGCAGTTCTTC.

The sample holds many counts of this clonotype. The CDR3 is CASSSPGLASYEQYF. In DNA form, the CDR3 reads TGTGCCAGCAGTTCGCCGGGACTAGCTTCCTACGAGCAGTACTTC. The genes are TRBV6-2 or TRBV6-3 and TRBJ2-7, with TRBD2 identical over 9 bases. The J segment lost 1 base and the V segment lost 4 bases, leaving 5 bases of the junction unmatched. CDR1 is MNHEY and CDR2 is SVGEGT in the germline V gene. The CDR3 runs 15 residues.

The rearrangement links TRBV7-9 to TRBJ2-3; 10 bases agree with TRBD2. Germline trimming cut 5 bases from V and 2 bases from J; bases unmatched to any gene: 4. Germline CDR1 is SEHNR and CDR2 is FQNEAQ (reference sequence). This CDR3 has 15 residues. The CDR3, as DNA: TGTGCCAGCAGCATCGGACTAGCGGACACAGATACGCAGTATTTT. Its translation is CASSIGLADTDTQYF.

This clonotype was observed a few times. The rearrangement links TRBV5-1 to TRBJ1-1; a possible D gene is TRBD1 (5 bases). The germline V and J ends were trimmed by 7 bases and 4 bases, with 14 bases remaining between them. Germline assignment: CDR1 SGHRS and CDR2 YFSETQ. This CDR3 contains 13 residues. The CDR3 sequence is CASGRGDSTEAFF. The CDR3 DNA reads TGCGCCAGCGGGAGAGGGGATAGCACTGAAGCTTTCTTT.

This clonotype has ten or more counts. This rearrangement joins TRBV11-3 to TRBJ2-1, with TRBD1 identical over 11 bases. The J segment lost 3 bases and the V segment lost 1 base, leaving 2 bases of the junction unmatched. CDR1 is SGHNT and CDR2 is YENEEA in the germline V gene. CDR3 length equals 16 residues. The CDR3 nucleotides read TGTGCCAGCAGCTTAGTGGGGACAGGGGGCTACAATGAGCAGTTCTTC. This encodes CASSLVGTGGYNEQFF.

This clonotype was picked up a small number of times. This chain uses TRBV5-1 with TRBJ2-1; 8 nucleotides line up with TRBD2. The CDR3 has 14 amino acids. Trimming took 0 bases from V and 5 from J; bases not matched to a gene: 1. Germline CDR1 reads SGHRS; CDR2 reads YFSETQ. The DNA of the CDR3 is TGCGCCAGCAGCTTGGCACTAGCGGACAATGAGCAGTTCTTC. This gives the protein CASSLALADNEQFF.

The chain employs TRBV12-3 or TRBV12-4 and TRBJ2-7; 7 positions agree with TRBD2. Germline trimming cut 6 bases from V and 1 base from J; bases unmatched to any gene: 9. This CDR3 is 15 amino acids long. The CDR3 here is CASRNTGGISYEQYF. The CDR3 region has the DNA TGTGCCAGCAGAAATACCGGGGGGATATCCTACGAGCAGTACTTC.

This clonotype was recorded only once. The V call is TRBV7-9, the J call TRBJ1-4; D uncertain. CDR1 and CDR2 (germline): SEHNR, FQNEAQ (reference sequence). The length of the CDR3 is 15 residues. V was cut by 2 bases and J by 7 bases, with 14 bases left in between. The CDR3 region has the DNA TGTGCCAGCAGCTTATCGACGGCGACCGTTGAAAAACTGTTTTTT. This translates into CASSLSTATVEKLFF.

The V call is TRBV2, the J call TRBJ2-7; TRBD1 aligns across 7 bases. Germline V gene lookup returns CDR1 SNHLY and CDR2 FYNNEI. V was clipped by 10 bases and J by 4 bases; unmatched bases: 4. The CDR3 is 11 amino acids. The CDR3 DNA is TGTGCCACCGGGACAGATTACGAGCAGTACTTC. It is translated as CATGTDYEQYF.

The rearrangement links TRBV30 to TRBJ2-2, with D unclear. The CDR3 has 13 amino acids. The germline gives CDR1 GTSNPN, CDR2 SVGIG (reference sequence). With 0 bases removed from V and 5 bases from J, the gap between germline ends came to 7 bases. CDR3 sequence: CAWSVSYTGELFF. In nucleotides, the CDR3 is TGTGCCTGGAGTGTCAGCTATACCGGGGAGCTGTTTTTT.

The CDR3 coding sequence is TGTGCCAGCTCACTCCAGGGGGGAGTTACCTACGAGCAGTACTTC. As protein: CASSLQGGVTYEQYF. The chain carries TRBV18 and TRBJ2-7, with a weak D call TRBD1 (7 bases). Looked up from germline, CDR1 is KGHSH and CDR2 is LQKENI. Trimming pared 4 bases from V and 2 bases from J, leaving 15 bases between. The length of the CDR3 is 15 residues.